This entry describes one T cell receptor (beta chain). This specimen belongs to a study of CD8+ T cells in alopecia areata. As for the study in general: Treated patients took oral tofacitinib at 5 to 10 mg twice daily.

Extracted from the samples, RNA was reverse transcribed into cDNA to serve as the sequencing template. Only in-frame clones appear in the TCRdb table, and some are missing; sequencing was by immunoSEQ multiplex PCR. The data hold over 85,000 clones, with about three quarters observed a single time. Sample treatment: oral pan-JAK inhibitor, 5-10 mg twice daily. There are 16 residues in the CDR3. Per germline, CDR1 SGHAT and CDR2 FQNNGV. The V gene lost 4 bases and the J gene lost 7 bases, with 20 bases spanning the gap. The specimen comprised CD8+ T cells sorted from blood, sampled around week 44, from a patient treated with tofacitinib. The chain combines TRBV11-2 with TRBJ2-1, with D possibly called TRBD1 or TRBD2 (5 bases each). The receptor comes from a human donor with alopecia areata. The CDR3 spells CASSSTAVGVWNEQFF. The CDR3 region has the DNA TGTGCCAGCAGCTCCACGGCGGTGGGGGTTTGGAATGAGCAGTTCTTC.